These 2 T cell receptor beta chains were all obtained from the same sample, sequenced in a study of blood T cell repertoires in COVID-19. TCRdb's copy holds only in-frame clones and misses some; the assay was immunoSEQ multiplex PCR. The sample contains 60,000 to 90,000 clones, approximately 82% of which appear only once. The sample taken for sequencing was peripheral blood. These receptors were taken from a woman aged 45-59 years with acute or convalescent COVID-19.

The chain recombines TRBV19 with TRBJ2-1; 9 nucleotides line up with TRBD2. V lost 8 bases, J lost 8 bases, and 10 bases stayed unmatched. This CDR3 has 14 residues. From germline, CDR1 is LNHDA and CDR2 SQIVND (reference sequence). The CDR3 DNA follows: TGTGCCAGTGTAGGCGGGACTAGCAGCGATGAGCAGTTCTTC. It is translated as CASVGGTSSDEQFF.

This CDR3 reads CATSDIYKGHESTDTQYF. The CDR3 region has the DNA TGTGCCACCAGTGATATCTACAAGGGACATGAGAGTACAGATACGCAGTATTTT. The chain uses TRBV24-1 and TRBJ2-3; perhaps TRBD1 as D (6 bases). Germline V gene lookup returns CDR1 KGHDR and CDR2 SFDVKD. The V gene lost 3 bases and the J gene lost 3 bases, with 21 bases spanning the gap. The CDR3 sequence is 18 residues long.